The 21 T cell receptor beta chains presented below share a single source sample, sequenced in a study of T cells in Graves' hyperthyroidism and ophthalmopathy (dated by TCRdb to 2018 to 2020). The library relied on multiplex PCR. The sequencer was an Illumina HiSeq 2000. Amplification of TCR beta CDR3 regions was carried out from RNA transcripts. A first-round RT-PCR of the TCR CDR3 used the HTBI primer set with the Qiagen OneStep RT-PCR kit. TCRdb took the public reads, trimmed them with fastp at Q25, ran MiXCR for clone calling and kept in-frame beta chains. When rows share a CDR3 protein, they turn into one entry using the most common DNA and genes. The sample yields 450,000 to 600,000 distinct CDR3 sequences; around 13% were counted once. 11% to 15% of the sample is in the top ten clones. Source material: blood. These receptors were taken from a woman in her forties with Graves' hyperthyroidism.

This clonotype showed up many times. The chain recombines TRBV28 with TRBJ2-7; 7 bases line up with TRBD1. This CDR3 comprises 13 residues. V lost 5 bases and J lost 3; bases outside the gene matches: 4. Per germline, CDR1 MDHEN and CDR2 SYDVKM. CDR3 sequence (DNA): TGTGCCAGCAGTACGGGACAGATCTACGAGCAGTACTTC. This gives the protein CASSTGQIYEQYF.

This clonotype was seen at least ten times. The chain couples TRBV27 to TRBJ2-1; D is perhaps TRBD2 (5 bases). The germline V and J ends were trimmed by 3 bases and 0 bases, with 9 bases remaining between them. The CDR3 runs to 15 residues. The germline V gene encodes CDR1 MNHEY and CDR2 SMNVEV (reference sequence). The DNA for the CDR3 is TGTGCCAGCAGTTTTGGTGGGAGCTCCTACAATGAGCAGTTCTTC. Encoded protein: CASSFGGSSYNEQFF.

This clonotype was seen a few times. This chain connects TRBV19 to TRBJ1-1; 7 bases are a match to TRBD1. Germline V gene sequence: CDR1 LNHDA, CDR2 SQIVND (reference sequence). This CDR3 has 14 amino acids. J was trimmed by 5 bases and V by 4 bases; bases with no gene match: 7. CDR3 in amino acids: CASSNRQGWTEAFF. CDR3 bases: TGTGCCAGTAGTAACAGACAGGGATGGACTGAAGCTTTCTTT.

The rearrangement uses TRBV7-9 and TRBJ2-1; perhaps TRBD2 as D (6 bases). CDR3 length equals 17 residues. CDR1 and CDR2 (germline): SEHNR, FQNEAQ (reference sequence). The V end was cut by 5 bases, the J end by 1 base, with 18 bases between. In DNA, the CDR3 is TGTGCCAGCAGCCCTCTTTACGGGGGAAAATCCTACAATGAGCAGTTCTTC. It specifies CASSPLYGGKSYNEQFF.

This clonotype was seen at least ten times. This chain uses TRBV28 with TRBJ1-1, with TRBD1 as a possible D gene (5 bases). The CDR3 is 12 amino acids. Deletions cut 4 bases from V and 4 bases from J, with 7 bases between. Germline CDR1 is MDHEN and CDR2 is SYDVKM. The CDR3 DNA reads TGTGCCAGCAGTTGGGGGGGCACTGAAGCTTTCTTT. Protein sequence: CASSWGGTEAFF.

In this sample, this clonotype turned up a few times. The chain carries TRBV29-1 and TRBJ2-1, with D hard to call. CDR3 length: 14 residues. V lost 4 bases to trimming and J lost 2 bases, with 12 bases between them. CDR1 is SQVTM and CDR2 is ANQGSEA in the germline V gene. The CDR3, as DNA: TGCAGCGTTGCGCCCGATCCTGCCTACAATGAGCAGTTCTTC. Protein sequence: CSVAPDPAYNEQFF.

This clonotype was counted at least ten times. The chain carries TRBV2 and TRBJ1-2; D is uncertain. V lost 4 bases, J lost 7 bases, and 22 bases lay in between. This CDR3 contains 16 residues. The germline V gene encodes CDR1 SNHLY and CDR2 FYNNEI. The CDR3 DNA reads TGTGCCAGCAGTGGGCCGAGGAACACGGTAGGAACTGGCTACACCTTC. Amino acids: CASSGPRNTVGTGYTF. Supplemented by reference TRBV2 and TRBJ1-2, the full variable domain reads EPEVTQTPSHQVTQMGQEVILRCVPISNHLYFYWYRQILGQKVEFLVSFYNNEISEKSEIFDDQFSVERPDGSNFTLKIRSTKLEDSAMYFCASSGPRNTVGTGYTFGSGTRLTVV.

This clonotype was found a few times. The chain links TRBV25-1 to TRBJ2-7, with 8 positions matching TRBD2. V gave up 7 bases and J gave up 5 bases; unmatched junction bases: 13. The length of the CDR3 is 15 residues. Germline CDR1 MGHDK, CDR2 SYGVNS. The CDR3 protein is CASKDASGFSNEQYF. Here the CDR3 DNA reads TGTGCCAGCAAGGATGCTAGCGGGTTTAGTAACGAGCAGTACTTC.

The rearrangement joins TRBV19 to TRBJ2-5; D unresolved. The CDR3 is made up of 12 amino acids. V was cut by 5 bases and J by 7 bases, with 11 bases left in between. Germline CDR1 reads LNHDA; CDR2 reads SQIVND (reference sequence). The CDR3 sequence: CASSPEWGTQYF. CDR3 nucleotides: TGTGCCAGTAGTCCCGAGTGGGGGACCCAGTACTTC.

This clonotype was recorded at least ten times. V and J are TRBV28 and TRBJ1-2, with TRBD1 matching over 8 bases. With V trimmed by 4 bases and J by 7 bases, 8 bases remained unmatched. Germline CDR1 MDHEN, CDR2 SYDVKM. The length of the CDR3 is 14 residues. CDR3 sequence (DNA): TGTGCCAGCAGTTCCGGGGACAGGTTTTTTGGCTACACCTTC. Translated: CASSSGDRFFGYTF.

The chain uses TRBV6-2 or TRBV6-3 and TRBJ2-1, with 13 bases lining up with TRBD2. This CDR3 contains 14 residues. From germline, CDR1 is MNHEY and CDR2 SVGEGT. V shed 7 bases, J shed 7 bases, and the junction held 4 bases outside the gene matches. DNA for the CDR3: TGTGCCAGCACCGGGACTAGCGGGATAAATGAGCAGTTCTTC. Its translation: CASTGTSGINEQFF.

This clonotype was counted ten times or more. V and J are TRBV5-1 and TRBJ2-3, with 7 bases fitting TRBD1. Germline assignment: CDR1 SGHRS and CDR2 YFSETQ. The J segment lost 2 bases and the V segment lost 4 bases, leaving 4 bases of the junction unmatched. CDR3 size: 14 residues. In DNA form, the CDR3 reads TGCGCCAGCAGCGTGGGACAGCTCACAGATACGCAGTATTTT. The encoded protein is CASSVGQLTDTQYF.

This clonotype appeared a few times. V usage is TRBV20-1 and J usage is TRBJ2-1, with 9 nucleotides matching TRBD1. The germline CDR1 and CDR2 sequences are DFQATT and SNEGSKA (reference sequence). The CDR3 has 15 amino acids. The J segment lost 3 bases and the V segment lost 1 base, leaving 4 bases of the junction unmatched. The DNA of the CDR3 is TGCAGTGCTAGAGTGGACAGGGGTTTCTACAATGAGCAGTTCTTC. It codes for CSARVDRGFYNEQFF.

This clonotype was observed at least ten times. V usage is TRBV28 and J usage is TRBJ2-3, with TRBD1 identical over 9 bases. The CDR3 has 14 residues. Unmatched junction bases numbered 1, after V lost 4 bases and J lost 2 bases. Germline loops: CDR1 MDHEN, CDR2 SYDVKM. The CDR3 reads CASSWTGATDTQYF. The CDR3 DNA reads as TGTGCCAGCAGTTGGACAGGGGCCACAGATACGCAGTATTTT.

This clonotype was counted ten times or more. V gene TRBV2 combines with J gene TRBJ1-1, with TRBD1 matching 7 bases. The ends lost 4 bases at V and 2 bases at J; junction bases unmatched: 4. Germline V gene lookup returns CDR1 SNHLY and CDR2 FYNNEI. The CDR3 extends over 14 amino acids. CDR3: CASSAGQRNTEAFF. The CDR3 nucleotides read TGTGCCAGCAGTGCGGGACAGCGTAACACTGAAGCTTTCTTT.

In this sample, this clonotype turned up a few times. The V gene is TRBV6-1, the J gene TRBJ2-1; the D call may be TRBD1 or TRBD2 (5 bases each). The germline V gene encodes CDR1 MNHNS and CDR2 SASEGT. The CDR3 has 11 amino acids. Trimming removed 6 bases from V and 10 bases from J, with 10 bases in between. CDR3: CASRGTVEQFF. The DNA for the CDR3 is TGTGCCAGCAGAGGGACGGTCGAGCAGTTCTTC.

This clonotype was counted many times. The chain links TRBV7-8 to TRBJ2-5; D unclear. With 6 bases removed from V and 5 bases from J, the gap between germline ends came to 7 bases. There are 11 residues in the CDR3. CDR1 SGHVS and CDR2 FQNEAQ come from the germline V gene. CDR3 in DNA: TGTGCCAGCAGTCACGCCGAGACCCAGTACTTC. It translates to CASSHAETQYF.

The chain carries TRBV6-1 and TRBJ2-1, with TRBD2 matching over 14 bases. Losses at the gene ends were 6 bases for V and 4 bases for J; bases not matched to a gene: 5. The germline CDR1 and CDR2 sequences are MNHNS and SASEGT. This CDR3 is built from 16 residues. DNA for the CDR3: TGTGCCAGCAGGGGACTAGCGGGAGATACATACAATGAGCAGTTCTTC. It yields the protein CASRGLAGDTYNEQFF.

This clonotype was found a few times. The CDR3 is CSVDGLAGLDEQFF. CDR3 nucleotides: TGCAGCGTAGATGGACTAGCGGGACTAGATGAGCAGTTCTTC. The chain combines TRBV29-1 with TRBJ2-1, with 12 bases lining up with TRBD2. There are 14 residues in the CDR3. The V segment lost 6 bases and the J segment 8 bases; nucleotides outside the gene matches: 8. Germline V gives CDR1 SQVTM, CDR2 ANQGSEA.

This chain joins TRBV27 and TRBJ2-6; 16 bases are shared with TRBD2. Germline assignment: CDR1 MNHEY and CDR2 SMNVEV (reference sequence). After removal of 6 bases from V and 2 bases from J, the junction contained 7 bases not matched to a gene. This CDR3 is 19 amino acids long. The CDR3 region is CASRGLAGGRDPGANVLTF. CDR3 DNA sequence: TGTGCCAGCAGGGGACTAGCGGGAGGGAGGGATCCTGGGGCCAACGTCCTGACTTTC.

This clonotype was observed at least ten times. The genes are TRBV28 and TRBJ2-1, with 9 bases matching TRBD1. CDR1 is MDHEN and CDR2 is SYDVKM in the germline V gene. This CDR3 is 15 amino acids long. The junction had 4 bases not matched to a gene; V was cut back by 5 bases and J by 2 bases. The CDR3 DNA reads TGTGCCAGCAGTGTCACAGGGGGCGCCTACAATGAGCAGTTCTTC. Translating gives CASSVTGGAYNEQFF.